Listed below are T cell receptor beta chains from one sample, sequenced in a study of sequential checkpoint blockade in melanoma. Measured with immunoSEQ multiplex PCR; TCRdb has only the in-frame clones, and not every one. This sample has approximately 31,000 clones, with 70% to 90% found just once. Specimen: CD8+ T cells sorted from blood (inferred from file names), collected from a patient given nivolumab and ipilimumab in sequence. Receptor source: a human donor with melanoma. Each CDR3 is given with its conserved first and last residue. A D gene is named only where the DNA matches it firmly. Clone size is not always given. Where it is, it says once, few, many or a class for expanded clones.

V	D	size	J	CDR3	DNA
TRBV11-2	NA	NA	TRBJ2-7	CASTQGVAGYEQYF	TGTGCCAGCACCCAGGGGGTAGCGGGATACGAGCAGTACTTC
TRBV7-8	TRBD1	NA	TRBJ2-2	CASSSGQGPTGELFF	TGTGCCAGCAGCTCGGGACAGGGGCCCACCGGGGAGCTGTTTTTT
TRBV15	TRBD1	NA	TRBJ1-2	CATSSKTGTYGYTF	TGTGCCACCAGCAGTAAGACAGGGACCTATGGCTACACCTTC
TRBV21-1	NA	NA	TRBJ2-7	CATEAGICSYEQYF	TGTGCCACCGAAGCGGGAATCTGTTCCTACGAGCAGTACTTC
TRBV4-1	NA	NA	TRBJ2-7	CASSQMTGEQYF	TGCGCCAGCAGCCAGATGACAGGCGAGCAGTACTTC
TRBV2	TRBD1	NA	TRBJ2-7	CAITQGSYEQYF	TGTGCCATTACACAGGGGTCCTACGAGCAGTACTTC
TRBV10-2	NA	NA	TRBJ2-7	CASGVLADPYEQYF	TGCGCTTCAGGGGTGCTAGCGGACCCCTACGAGCAGTACTTC
TRBV5-5	TRBD1	NA	TRBJ2-7	CASSFGTGVYEQYF	TGTGCCAGCAGCTTCGGGACAGGGGTTTACGAGCAGTACTTC
TRBV27	TRBD1	NA	TRBJ2-6	CASSLSRTGYVLTF	TGTGCCAGCAGTTTATCTCGGACAGGGTATGTCCTGACTTTC
TRBV18	TRBD1	NA	TRBJ1-4	CASSRTGGKLDNEKLFF	TGTGCCAGCTCACGAACAGGGGGGAAGCTTGATAATGAAAAACTGTTTTTT
TRBV5-1	TRBD2	NA	TRBJ2-7	CASSFGGGWYEQYF	TGCGCCAGCAGCTTCGGGGGGGGGTGGTACGAGCAGTACTTC
TRBV27	TRBD1	few	TRBJ2-5	CASSLGDRETQYF	TGTGCCAGCAGTTTGGGGGACAGAGAGACCCAGTACTTC
TRBV19	NA	NA	TRBJ1-5	CASSTLNGQSNQPQHF	TGTGCCAGTAGTACCCTCAACGGACAGTCCAATCAGCCCCAGCATTTT
TRBV28	TRBD1	NA	TRBJ2-3	CASSFRDRGTDTQYF	TGTGCCAGCAGTTTTAGGGACAGGGGCACAGATACGCAGTATTTT
TRBV19	TRBD2	NA	TRBJ2-5	CASSEVAGGETQYF	TGTGCCAGTAGTGAGGTTGCGGGGGGTGAGACCCAGTACTTC
TRBV4-3	TRBD2	NA	TRBJ2-7	CASSQEIGLATLEQYF	TGCGCCAGCAGCCAAGAAATCGGACTAGCCACCCTCGAGCAGTACTTC
TRBV28	NA	NA	TRBJ1-5	CASSSTGLSNQPQHF	TGTGCCAGCAGTTCTACAGGGCTCTCTAATCAGCCCCAGCATTTT
TRBV10-3	TRBD1	once	TRBJ2-7	CAISESRTTGTYEQYF	TGTGCCATCAGTGAGTCTCGCACGACAGGGACCTACGAGCAGTACTTC
TRBV5-5	NA	NA	TRBJ1-2	CASSPRLDGYTF	TGTGCCAGCAGCCCCAGGCTGGATGGCTACACCTTC
TRBV7-9	TRBD1	NA	TRBJ2-7	CASSFGTGDGYEQYF	TGTGCCAGCAGCTTCGGGACAGGGGACGGGTACGAGCAGTACTTC
TRBV9	TRBD1	NA	TRBJ2-7	CASNPGTEDYEQYF	TGTGCCAGCAACCCCGGGACAGAGGACTACGAGCAGTACTTC
TRBV13	TRBD1	NA	TRBJ1-2	CASSLGQVLSSLTYGYTF	TGTGCCAGCAGCCTAGGACAGGTCCTTAGTAGCCTTACATATGGCTACACCTTC
TRBV18	NA	NA	TRBJ2-1	CASSPEVADNEQFF	TGTGCCAGCTCACCAGAGGTAGCGGACAATGAGCAGTTCTTC
TRBV28	NA	NA	TRBJ1-5	CASSPGFNQPQHF	TGTGCCAGCAGCCCAGGGTTCAATCAGCCCCAGCATTTT
TRBV30	NA	NA	TRBJ2-7	CAWSQGPGGGGNEQYF	TGTGCCTGGTCACAGGGTCCGGGGGGTGGGGGGAACGAGCAGTACTTC
TRBV4-3	NA	NA	TRBJ2-2	CASSLEWRQGWNGELFF	TGCGCCAGCAGCCTCGAGTGGCGGCAGGGCTGGAACGGGGAGCTGTTTTTT
TRBV12-5	NA	NA	TRBJ1-2	CASGFVGARGYTF	TGTGCTAGTGGTTTCGTGGGGGCGCGAGGCTACACCTTC
TRBV6-5	NA	once	TRBJ2-2	CASSYVGGQVGELFF	TGTGCCAGCAGTTACGTGGGGGGTCAGGTCGGGGAGCTGTTTTTT
TRBV5-4	TRBD2	NA	TRBJ2-5	CASSPQGSGGASETQYF	TGTGCCAGCAGCCCCCAGGGGAGCGGGGGGGCCTCAGAGACCCAGTACTTC
TRBV9	NA	NA	TRBJ2-5	CASSVGQDGTQYF	TGTGCCAGCAGCGTAGGACAGGATGGGACCCAGTACTTC
TRBV4-3	TRBD1	NA	TRBJ2-3	CASSPERGLSTDTQYF	TGCGCCAGCAGCCCGGAAAGGGGGCTTAGCACAGATACGCAGTATTTT
TRBV5-1	TRBD1	NA	TRBJ1-5	CASSRDRGEQPQHF	TGCGCCAGCAGCCGGGACAGGGGGGAACAGCCCCAGCATTTT
TRBV11-2	NA	NA	TRBJ1-1	CASSLLGVTEAFF	TGTGCCAGCAGCTTATTAGGGGTCACTGAAGCTTTCTTT
TRBV28	TRBD1	NA	TRBJ2-3	CASRAGQEFTDTQYF	TGTGCCAGCAGGGCGGGACAGGAGTTCACAGATACGCAGTATTTT
TRBV2	NA	NA	TRBJ1-1	CASRAGKENTEAFF	TGTGCCAGCAGGGCCGGGAAGGAAAACACTGAAGCTTTCTTT
TRBV4-3	TRBD2	NA	TRBJ2-1	CASSQGLAGYNEQFF	TGCGCCAGCAGCCAAGGACTAGCCGGCTACAATGAGCAGTTCTTC
TRBV9	NA	NA	TRBJ1-3	CASSLLDSPGNTIYF	TGTGCCAGCAGCCTTCTTGACAGTCCCGGAAACACCATATATTTT
TRBV4-3	TRBD1	NA	TRBJ1-3	CASSQDERTGLRNTIYF	TGCGCCAGCAGCCAAGATGAGAGGACAGGGTTGAGAAACACCATATATTTT
TRBV28	NA	few	TRBJ2-3	CASSSPVEDTQYF	TGTGCCAGCAGTTCCCCGGTTGAGGATACGCAGTATTTT
TRBV27	TRBD1	few	TRBJ2-1	CASSFSAGGNEQFF	TGTGCCAGCAGTTTCTCGGCAGGGGGCAATGAGCAGTTCTTC
TRBV7-9	TRBD1	once	TRBJ1-4	CASSPSQGENEKLFF	TGTGCCAGCAGCCCTAGTCAGGGGGAAAATGAAAAACTGTTTTTT
TRBV6-5	NA	NA	TRBJ2-3	CASSYLNTQYF	TGTGCCAGCAGTTACCTAAATACGCAGTATTTT
TRBV27	NA	NA	TRBJ1-3	CASSSSRADTIYF	TGTGCCAGCAGTTCGAGCAGGGCCGACACCATATATTTT
TRBV6-6	TRBD1	NA	TRBJ2-7	CASSYTTGGSYEQYF	TGTGCCAGCAGTTACACTACAGGGGGCTCCTACGAGCAGTACTTC
TRBV7-9	NA	medium-sized	TRBJ1-2	CASSSMEGKHYGYTF	TGTGCCAGCAGCTCCATGGAGGGGAAGCACTATGGCTACACCTTC
TRBV28	NA	NA	TRBJ2-1	CASSFSLAGYYNEQFF	TGTGCCAGCAGTTTTTCCCTCGCGGGATACTACAATGAGCAGTTCTTC
TRBV6-6	NA	NA	TRBJ2-7	CAGSITELYEQYF	TGTGCCGGGAGTATAACGGAACTGTACGAGCAGTACTTC
TRBV6-6	TRBD1	few	TRBJ2-3	CASRGQALGQYF	TGTGCCAGCAGAGGACAGGCCCTCGGGCAGTATTTT
TRBV4-1	NA	NA	TRBJ2-1	CASSPGDTRDEQFF	TGCGCCAGCAGCCCAGGGGACACTAGGGATGAGCAGTTCTTC
TRBV27	NA	NA	TRBJ2-7	CASSFGGLDEQYF	TGTGCCAGCAGTTTCGGAGGGCTGGACGAGCAGTACTTC
TRBV10-3	NA	few	TRBJ2-2	CAISEHWGESTGELFF	TGTGCCATCAGTGAACACTGGGGGGAGAGCACCGGGGAGCTGTTTTTT
TRBV30	TRBD1	NA	TRBJ1-1	CAWMGQQNTEAFF	TGTGCCTGGATGGGACAGCAGAACACTGAAGCTTTCTTT
TRBV7-9	TRBD2	NA	TRBJ2-5	CAASGTSGRETQYF	TGTGCCGCCTCCGGGACTAGCGGTCGAGAGACCCAGTACTTC
TRBV9	NA	NA	TRBJ2-2	CASSPYGLGELFF	TGTGCCAGCAGCCCTTATGGCCTCGGGGAGCTGTTTTTT
TRBV28	NA	NA	TRBJ1-5	CASSLLGAAAQPQHF	TGTGCCAGCAGTTTATTAGGGGCAGCCGCTCAGCCCCAGCATTTT